The clone carrying this TCR beta chain was seen only a few times. Its specificity is unknown. This entry comes from a study of T-cell memory formation after mild COVID-19. 5'RACE with constant-segment primers yielded barcoded, UMI-tagged TCR alpha and TCR beta cDNA libraries. MiXCR, run by TCRdb on the 5' RACE reads, gives a single entry per CDR3 protein. The sample yields nearly 250,000 distinct CDR3 sequences, 15% to 19% seen once. Study findings and constraints: Pre-infection memory harbored some responding clones, suggesting cross-reactive memory joined.

The CDR3 runs to 16 residues. V was cut by 1 base and J by 3 bases, with 15 bases left in between. Germline V gene data show CDR1 as LNHDA and CDR2 as SQIVND (reference sequence). The sequenced sample was PBMCs or a T cell subset sorted from them (not recorded which). This chain links TRBV19 with TRBJ1-2, with a possible D match to TRBD1 (6 bases). This TCR was sampled from an adult woman who had mild COVID-19 (a few samples of this study predate the infection). Cell type and time point are not known. The CDR3 sequence: CASSIGDGRGDYGYTF. The CDR3 DNA reads as TGTGCCAGTAGTATAGGCGACGGCAGGGGAGACTATGGCTACACCTTC.